The source of this T cell receptor (beta chain) is a study of CD8+CD57+ T cells in acquired aplastic anemia. Turning to the study itself: Quantities of DNA derived from sorted CD4+ and CD8+ cells averaged 3.2 ug.

Study results and caveats: CD8+ Simpson's diversity did not differ significantly between patients and controls.

This CDR3 is built from 17 residues. V was clipped by 4 bases and J by 0 bases; unmatched bases: 8. Germline V gene sequence: CDR1 SEHNR, CDR2 FQNEAQ (reference sequence). On this clonotype: Its antigen is unidentified.

Profiling that covered TCR beta VDJ and CDR3 relied on genomic DNA as its template. Using its own MiXCR run on the reads, TCRdb lists one record per CDR3 protein. The data contain 150,000 to 200,000 distinct CDR3 sequences, approximately 60% of them singletons. The clonotype was recovered from a human donor in good health. This chain connects TRBV7-9 to TRBJ2-5; 10 bases are shared with TRBD2. The source material was sorted CD4+, CD8+, or CD8+CD57+ T cells (not recorded which) from PBMCs. The CDR3 DNA is TGTGCCAGCAGCTCGTCATTAGCGGGAGGCCACCAAGAGACCCAGTACTTC. Amino acid sequence: CASSSSLAGGHQETQYF.